A selection of T cell receptor beta chains follows, all from one sample in a study of shared clonotypes between healthy human individuals. Profiling relied on immunoSEQ multiplex PCR, and the TCRdb table lists in-frame clones only, not all of them. The sample lists 700,000 to 950,000 clones; roughly 96% were seen once. Sequences were obtained from naive CD8+ T cells sorted from blood. The receptors originated from a man aged 25-40 years in good health. Each CDR3 is given with its conserved first and last residue. The order of the fields is clone size, D gene, CDR3 length, V gene, J gene, CDR3 protein, CDR3 DNA. The D gene is left open where the match is weak. Size tells how often a clone was seen (once, few, many) or the class of an expanded clone, and some rows leave it out.

>NA|NA|13|TRBV5-6|TRBJ2-7
CASSLVADLGQYF
TGTGCCAGCAGCTTGGTGGCGGATCTCGGGCAGTACTTC
>NA|NA|12|TRBV28|TRBJ2-7
CASTGPSYEQYF
TGTGCCAGCACGGGACCGTCCTACGAGCAGTACTTC
>once|TRBD2|14|TRBV29-1|TRBJ2-7
CSVEGLAGDYEQYF
TGCAGCGTTGAGGGACTAGCGGGAGACTACGAGCAGTACTTC
>NA|NA|12|TRBV11-3|TRBJ2-3
CASSVTEDTQYF
TGTGCCAGCAGCGTTACAGAAGATACGCAGTATTTT
>NA|NA|14|TRBV27|TRBJ2-5
CASSLLGAEETQYF
TGTGCCAGCAGTTTATTAGGGGCCGAGGAGACCCAGTACTTC
>NA|NA|16|TRBV4-2|TRBJ1-5
CASSQVIQGMDQPQHF
TGTGCCAGCAGCCAAGTCATCCAGGGGATGGATCAGCCCCAGCATTTT
>once|NA|12|TRBV11-2|TRBJ2-3
CASSLVGGGQYF
TGTGCCAGCAGCTTAGTGGGGGGAGGGCAGTATTTT
>NA|NA|16|TRBV5-1|TRBJ2-7
CASSPSGGAIYYEQYF
TGCGCCAGCAGCCCCAGTGGGGGGGCGATCTACTACGAGCAGTACTTC
>once|TRBD2|16|TRBV29-1|TRBJ2-2
CSVLRTSGTNTGELFF
TGCAGCGTACTACGGACTAGCGGAACGAACACCGGGGAGCTGTTTTTT
>NA|NA|14|TRBV15|TRBJ2-7
CATSNRGTTYEQYF
TGTGCCACCAGCAACCGTGGTACAACCTACGAGCAGTACTTC
>once|NA|14|TRBV6-5|TRBJ2-7
CASSAFDSSYEQYF
TGTGCCAGCAGTGCCTTTGACAGCTCCTACGAGCAGTACTTC
>NA|NA|14|TRBV7-9|TRBJ1-5
CASSLPGGNQPQHF
TGTGCCAGCAGCTTACCGGGGGGGAATCAGCCCCAGCATTTT
>NA|NA|13|TRBV6-5|TRBJ1-1
CASSLIGGTEAFF
TGTGCCAGCAGTCTCATCGGGGGCACTGAAGCTTTCTTT
>NA|NA|13|TRBV5-5|TRBJ2-3
CASRETPADTQYF
TGTGCCAGCAGGGAGACCCCAGCCGATACGCAGTATTTT
>once|TRBD1|16|TRBV5-1|TRBJ2-6
CASSSQTGAGANVLTF
TGCGCCAGCAGCTCCCAAACAGGGGCAGGGGCCAACGTCCTGACTTTC
>NA|NA|15|TRBV5-5|TRBJ1-4
CASSLDWPTNEKLFF
TGTGCCAGCAGCTTGGACTGGCCAACTAATGAAAAACTGTTTTTT
>NA|TRBD1|15|TRBV5-4|TRBJ2-7
CASSLGRTGSYEQYF
TGTGCCAGCAGCTTGGGTAGGACAGGGTCCTACGAGCAGTACTTC
>NA|NA|13|TRBV14|TRBJ2-7
CASSLSGRGEQYF
TGTGCCAGCAGCCTCTCCGGAAGGGGGGAGCAGTACTTC
>NA|TRBD1|15|TRBV5-1|TRBJ2-3
CASSLGGQSVDTQYF
TGCGCCAGCAGCTTGGGGGGACAGTCCGTAGATACGCAGTATTTT
>NA|NA|13|TRBV27|TRBJ2-7
CASSWALGYEQYF
TGTGCCAGCTCTTGGGCCTTAGGCTACGAGCAGTACTTC
>NA|NA|16|TRBV7-9|TRBJ1-2
CASSLDRQRANYGYTF
TGTGCCAGCAGCTTAGACCGACAGAGAGCTAACTATGGCTACACCTTC
>NA|NA|16|TRBV28|TRBJ2-6
CASSLLRGAGANVLTF
TGTGCCAGCAGTTTACTAAGGGGGGCTGGGGCCAACGTCCTGACTTTC
>once|TRBD1|15|TRBV19|TRBJ2-5
CASSIAGDSQETQYF
TGTGCCAGTAGTATTGCTGGGGACAGCCAAGAGACCCAGTACTTC
>NA|NA|14|TRBV11-2|TRBJ2-7
CASSLGRYPYEQYF
TGTGCCAGCAGCTTAGGCAGATATCCCTACGAGCAGTACTTC
>NA|TRBD2|15|TRBV7-8|TRBJ2-7
CASSSRLAGAFEQYF
TGTGCCAGCAGCTCGCGACTAGCGGGAGCTTTTGAGCAGTACTTC
>NA|NA|13|TRBV7-9|TRBJ1-1
CASSPRGATEAFF
TGTGCCAGCAGCCCCAGGGGCGCGACTGAAGCTTTCTTT
>NA|NA|14|TRBV9|TRBJ1-1
CASSVDRTGTEAFF
TGTGCCAGCAGCGTAGACAGGACTGGCACTGAAGCTTTCTTT
>NA|NA|14|TRBV5-5|TRBJ2-7
CASSLNSAAYEQYF
TGTGCCAGCAGCTTGAATTCGGCTGCCTACGAGCAGTACTTC
>NA|NA|11|TRBV27|TRBJ2-7
CASSSPYEQYF
TGTGCCAGCAGTAGCCCCTACGAGCAGTACTTC
>few|NA|15|TRBV11-3|TRBJ2-1
CASSLGGAGHNEQFF
TGTGCCAGCAGCTTAGGAGGGGCTGGTCACAATGAGCAGTTCTTC
>NA|TRBD2|15|TRBV5-1|TRBJ2-1
CASSLGLAETNEQFF
TGCGCCAGCAGCTTGGGACTAGCAGAGACCAATGAGCAGTTCTTC
>NA|TRBD1|15|TRBV4-1|TRBJ2-7
CASSQDSGTGREQYF
TGCGCCAGCAGCCAAGACTCCGGGACAGGGAGGGAGCAGTACTTC
>once|TRBD2|15|TRBV9|TRBJ2-7
CASSHRSSGNDEQYF
TGTGCCAGCAGCCATCGCTCTAGCGGGAACGACGAGCAGTACTTC
>once|TRBD1|18|TRBV4-1|TRBJ1-1
CASSQGNIRDRVNTEAFF
TGCGCCAGCAGCCAAGGGAACATCCGGGACAGGGTGAACACTGAAGCTTTCTTT
>NA|TRBD2|15|TRBV28|TRBJ2-2
CASDRGSGITGELFF
TGTGCCAGCGACCGGGGTAGCGGGATCACCGGGGAGCTGTTTTTT
>NA|NA|15|TRBV7-9|TRBJ1-1
CASSSRQAVSTEAFF
TGTGCCAGCAGCTCAAGACAGGCGGTGAGCACTGAAGCTTTCTTT
>NA|NA|21|TRBV4-1|TRBJ2-2
CASSQDTPLELNVANTGELFF
TGCGCCAGCAGCCAAGATACCCCGTTAGAGCTTAACGTGGCTAACACCGGGGAGCTGTTTTTT
>NA|NA|14|TRBV11-2|TRBJ1-5
CASSYTGGNQPQHF
TGTGCCAGCAGTTACACGGGGGGCAATCAGCCCCAGCATTTT
>NA|TRBD2|15|TRBV11-2|TRBJ2-7
CASSPLAGGPDEQYF
TGTGCCAGCAGCCCACTAGCGGGAGGGCCCGACGAGCAGTACTTC
>NA|NA|13|TRBV11-2|TRBJ2-3
CASSLDLGDTQYF
TGTGCCAGCAGCTTAGATCTTGGCGATACGCAGTATTTT
>NA|NA|15|TRBV7-9|TRBJ1-2
CASSSPSGRDYGYTF
TGTGCCAGCAGCTCCCCCTCAGGGAGGGACTATGGCTACACCTTC
>NA|NA|14|TRBV4-3|TRBJ1-4
CASSLGVINEKLFF
TGCGCCAGCAGCCTCGGAGTTATAAATGAAAAACTGTTTTTT
>NA|TRBD2|18|TRBV7-9|TRBJ2-2
CASSPPLGSTSGTGELFF
TGTGCCAGCAGCCCACCCCTGGGGTCGACTAGCGGGACCGGGGAGCTGTTTTTT
>NA|NA|17|TRBV9|TRBJ2-1
CASSVESGSWSYNEQFF
TGTGCCAGCAGCGTAGAAAGCGGTAGTTGGTCCTACAATGAGCAGTTCTTC
>NA|NA|16|TRBV5-1|TRBJ2-3
CASSLSGLQDTDTQYF
TGCGCCAGCAGCTTGTCGGGACTCCAGGACACAGATACGCAGTATTTT
>NA|TRBD1|14|TRBV5-4|TRBJ2-5
CASSLTGGQETQYF
TGTGCCAGCAGCTTAACAGGGGGCCAAGAGACCCAGTACTTC